What follows are 9 T cell receptor beta chains derived from one specimen sequenced in a study of blood T cells in healthy people across ages. A second roughly 6 to 11 cycle PCR used barcoded and J-beta primers. TCRdb analysed the 5' RACE reads with MiXCR anew, one entry per CDR3 protein. The sample lists hundreds of thousands of distinct CDR3 sequences, about 30% occurring once. The sequenced sample consisted of blood. These receptor sequences come from an elderly woman in good health.

In this sample, this clonotype turned up a few times. V usage is TRBV5-6 and J usage is TRBJ1-1, with 8 bases identical to TRBD1. Unmatched junction bases numbered 3, after V lost 0 bases and J lost 2 bases. The CDR3 spans 15 residues. Per the germline V gene, CDR1 is SGHDT and CDR2 is YYEEEE. CDR3 residues: CASSLGDRFNTEAFF. In nucleotides, the CDR3 is TGTGCCAGCAGCTTGGGGGACAGGTTCAACACTGAAGCTTTCTTT.

This clonotype was counted a few times. This may arise from a read error, as a much more abundant clone is one base away. The chain joins TRBV5-1 to TRBJ2-5; D might be TRBD1 or TRBD2, each matching 5 bases. CDR1 and CDR2 from the germline V gene are SGHRS and YFSETQ. V shed 4 bases and J shed 11 bases, with 24 bases lying between them. This CDR3 contains 15 residues. Written as DNA, the CDR3 is TGCGCCAGCAGCCCCCCGGTGGGGGTGAACAATGAGCAGTACTTC. Its translation: CASSPPVGVNNEQYF.

As concerns this clonotype: One end of the junction varies from germline; a read error may be responsible. V is TRBV28 and J is TRBJ1-5, with no clear D. Germline CDR1 and CDR2: MDHEN and SYDVKM. The CDR3 runs 13 residues. CDR3 bases: TGTGCCAGCGGTTTAGAGGACAATCAGCCCCAGCATTTT. It translates to CASGLEDNQPQHF.

The genes are TRBV5-1 and TRBJ2-1, with D tentatively TRBD2 (5 bases). CDR3 length: 13 amino acids. Trimming took off 0 bases at V and 11 bases at J, with 12 bases between the two ends. Germline CDR1 reads SGHRS; CDR2 reads YFSETQ. In nucleotides, the CDR3 is TGCGCCAGCAGCTTGGGAACGGAGGATAAGCAGTTCTTC. This encodes CASSLGTEDKQFF.

The sample holds a few counts of this clonotype. The chain uses TRBV14 and TRBJ2-3, with D hard to call. The CDR3 runs 14 residues. V was cut by 5 bases and J by 0 bases, with 9 bases left in between. CDR1 SGHDN and CDR2 FVKESK come from the germline V gene. The CDR3 nucleotides are TGTGCCAGCAGCTCAGAGGTGAGCACAGATACGCAGTATTTT. It yields the protein CASSSEVSTDTQYF.

This clonotype was detected many times. The V call is TRBV27, the J call TRBJ2-7, with D possibly TRBD2 on 6 matching bases. CDR3 size: 15 residues. The V gene's germline CDR1 is MNHEY and CDR2 SMNVEV (reference sequence). The germline V and J ends were trimmed by 3 bases and 4 bases, with 16 bases remaining between them. The CDR3 nucleotides are TGTGCCAGCAGTTTGCGGGGACCACAACCATACGAGCAGTACTTC. Its translation: CASSLRGPQPYEQYF.

In regard to this clonotype: Because it lacks the conserved phenylalanine or tryptophan at the end, this CDR3 is likely a read error. V gene TRBV12-3 or TRBV12-4 combines with J gene TRBJ2-3; 7 nucleotides line up with TRBD1. The CDR3 contains 14 residues. DNA for the CDR3: TGTGCCAGCAGACCAGGGGGTACAGCAGATGCGCAGTATTCT. Translated: CASRPGGTADAQYS.

This clonotype was observed at least ten times. The chain is built from TRBV7-2 and TRBJ1-2; 10 positions match TRBD1. CDR1 SGHTA and CDR2 FQGNSA come from the germline V gene. The ends lost 1 base at V and 4 bases at J; junction bases unmatched: 3. The CDR3 contains 15 residues. CDR3 nucleotides: TGTGCCAGCAGCTTAGAAGGGACAGGGGTCTATGGCTACACCTTC. Translated: CASSLEGTGVYGYTF.

This clonotype has only a few counts. The chain carries TRBV6-1 and TRBJ1-2; no definite D call. Per germline, CDR1 MNHNS and CDR2 SASEGT. This CDR3 is built from 11 residues. V shed 5 bases and J shed 6 bases, with 7 bases lying between them. DNA of the CDR3: TGTGCCAGCAGTTCCGGACATGGCTACACCTTC. Residues: CASSSGHGYTF.